What follows describes a single T cell receptor beta chain. These data come from a study of CD8 T cells in Susac syndrome. RNA, at about 0.5 to 1 ug, was reverse transcribed with random hexamers. Amplification of TCR beta CDR3 spanned 54 Vbeta and 13 Jbeta via immunoSEQ multiplex PCR. TCRdb passed the immunoSEQ multiplex PCR reads through MiXCR, listing each CDR3 protein once. This table holds 85,000 to 90,000 distinct CDR3 sequences, 80% to 95% found once. Sequencing of TCR beta was carried out in blood CD8+ and CD4+ T cells. The control participants were healthy donors, and these controls were matched with respect to both age and sex. The CDR3 has 15 residues. From germline, CDR1 is GTSNPN and CDR2 SVGIG (reference sequence). V trimming: 0 bases; J trimming: 1 base; junction bases outside the gene matches: 1.

Material: CD8+ T cells from PBMCs. The J gene is TRBJ2-5, the V gene TRBV30; TRBD2 aligns across 11 bases. The source of this sequence is a human donor in good health. The DNA of the CDR3 is TGTGCCTGGAGTGTACTAGCGGGAGTCCAAGAGACCCAGTACTTC. This encodes CAWSVLAGVQETQYF.